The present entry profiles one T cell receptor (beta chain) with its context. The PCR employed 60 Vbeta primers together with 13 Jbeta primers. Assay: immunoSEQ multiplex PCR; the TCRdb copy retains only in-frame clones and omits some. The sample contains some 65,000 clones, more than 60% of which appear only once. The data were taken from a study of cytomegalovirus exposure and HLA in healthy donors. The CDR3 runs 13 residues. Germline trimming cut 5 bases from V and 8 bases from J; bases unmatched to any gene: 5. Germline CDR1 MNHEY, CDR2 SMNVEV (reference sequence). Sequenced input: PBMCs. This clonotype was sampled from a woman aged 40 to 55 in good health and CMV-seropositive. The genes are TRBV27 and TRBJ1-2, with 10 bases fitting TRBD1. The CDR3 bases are TGTGCCAGCAGTCCAAGGACAGGGGGAGGCTACACCTTC. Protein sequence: CASSPRTGGGYTF.